The 31 T cell receptor beta chains reported below all come from one sample, sequenced in a study of cytotoxic CD8 clonotypes in ibrutinib-treated CLL. Produced via immunoSEQ multiplex PCR; TCRdb's table is partial and in-frame only. The sample consists of 80,000 to 95,000 clones, more than 75% of them appearing once. Specimen: PBMCs, collected after 12 months of ibrutinib treatment. All receptors derive from a human donor with chronic lymphocytic leukemia.

The J gene is TRBJ1-3, the V gene TRBV30; possible D gene TRBD1, 5 bases. Germline CDR1 and CDR2: GTSNPN and SVGIG (reference sequence). This CDR3 contains 14 residues. Trimming took off 1 base at V and 0 bases at J, with 7 bases between the two ends. As DNA, the CDR3 is TGTGCCTGGAGTGGCGGGGCCTCTGGAAACACCATATATTTT. This sequence encodes CAWSGGASGNTIYF.

This chain joins TRBV28 and TRBJ2-1, with 7 bases that match TRBD1. V gave up 3 bases and J gave up 9 bases; unmatched junction bases: 11. The CDR3 length is 15 residues. The germline V gene has CDR1 MDHEN and CDR2 SYDVKM. The CDR3 sequence is CASSLLGQDGGEQFF. DNA for the CDR3: TGTGCCAGCAGTTTGCTTGGACAGGACGGAGGTGAGCAGTTCTTC.

The chain uses TRBV6-6 and TRBJ2-2; TRBD1 matches 7 bases. The CDR3 extends over 13 amino acids. The V segment lost 4 bases and the J segment 4 bases; nucleotides outside the gene matches: 0. Germline V gene sequence: CDR1 MNHNY, CDR2 SVGAGI (reference sequence). As DNA, the CDR3 is TGTGCCAGCAGTTGGGACAGCACCGGGGAGCTGTTTTTT. This translates into CASSWDSTGELFF.

V is TRBV5-1 and J is TRBJ2-3, with 8 bases matching TRBD2. Germline assignment: CDR1 SGHRS and CDR2 YFSETQ. The CDR3 consists of 15 residues. V was pared by 4 bases and J by 4 bases, with 8 bases of the junction left unmatched. The CDR3 is CASSLTSVGADTQYF. The CDR3 DNA reads as TGCGCCAGCAGCCTGACTAGCGTTGGCGCAGATACGCAGTATTTT.

CDR3 sequence: CASSVPGGGYTF. Written as DNA, the CDR3 is TGTGCCAGCAGTGTACCGGGGGGTGGCTACACCTTC. The genes are TRBV28 and TRBJ1-2, with a tentative D call TRBD1 (5 bases). The germline V gene has CDR1 MDHEN and CDR2 SYDVKM. The CDR3 consists of 12 residues. V was shortened by 5 bases and J by 7 bases, with 11 bases between the two germline ends.

This clone was seen repeatedly, ten times or more. V and J are TRBV6-5 and TRBJ1-2; D is uncertain. CDR3 size: 12 residues. CDR1 MNHEY and CDR2 SVGAGI come from the germline V gene. Trimming took off 1 base at V and 7 bases at J, with 7 bases between the two ends. The CDR3 nucleotides are TGTGCCAGCAGTTACTATTTTGGTGGCTACACCTTC. Amino acids: CASSYYFGGYTF.

The chain couples TRBV6-5 to TRBJ2-6; D is perhaps TRBD2 (6 bases). Trimming took 8 bases from V and 4 from J, leaving 15 bases between them. Germline V gives CDR1 MNHEY, CDR2 SVGAGI. The CDR3 spans 15 residues. The CDR3: CASCRGAAGANVLTF. The CDR3 coding sequence is TGTGCCAGCTGCCGCGGGGCAGCAGGGGCCAACGTCCTGACTTTC.

In DNA, the CDR3 is TGTGCCAGCAGCCAAGGGACAGCCGCCTATGGCTACACCTTC. Encoded protein: CASSQGTAAYGYTF. The gene calls are TRBV7-8 and TRBJ1-2, with 7 bases identical to TRBD1. The CDR3 has 14 residues. Germline V gene lookup returns CDR1 SGHVS and CDR2 FQNEAQ. The junction had 7 bases not matched to a gene; V was cut back by 5 bases and J by 4 bases.

The chain is built from TRBV5-1 and TRBJ1-1; D not resolved. Germline V gene sequence: CDR1 SGHRS, CDR2 YFSETQ. With 4 bases removed from V and 5 bases from J, the gap between germline ends came to 12 bases. There are 13 residues in the CDR3. In nucleotides, the CDR3 is TGCGCCAGCAGCCCCGGGCTGGGGACTGAAGCTTTCTTT. Amino acid sequence: CASSPGLGTEAFF.

The CDR3 reads CASSQMGHGDNEQFF. In DNA, the CDR3 is TGCGCCAGCAGCCAGATGGGGCATGGGGACAATGAGCAGTTCTTC. The chain links TRBV4-1 to TRBJ2-1; maybe TRBD1 (5 bases). The ends were cut back, 3 bases at V and 5 bases at J, with 14 bases in the middle. The CDR3 contains 15 residues. Germline V gene sequence: CDR1 MGHRA, CDR2 YSYEKL.

This rearrangement joins TRBV6-5 to TRBJ2-1; either TRBD1 or TRBD2 may fit D (6 bases each). Germline V gene lookup returns CDR1 MNHEY and CDR2 SVGAGI. This CDR3 comprises 15 residues. V gave up 0 bases and J gave up 8 bases, with 14 bases separating them. The CDR3, as DNA: TGTGCCAGCAGTTACTCTACGGGGGCCAAGGATGAGCAGTTCTTC. This encodes CASSYSTGAKDEQFF.

The chain links TRBV5-1 to TRBJ2-2, with unresolved D. Germline V gene data show CDR1 as SGHRS and CDR2 as YFSETQ. This CDR3 comprises 14 residues. Trimming cost V 0 bases and J 9 bases, with 12 bases left between them. CDR3 residues: CASSLDPGGRELFF. The CDR3 DNA reads TGCGCCAGCAGCTTGGACCCCGGCGGCCGGGAGCTGTTTTTT.

The chain uses TRBV7-8 and TRBJ2-5; D is possibly TRBD1 (6 bases). This CDR3 is 15 amino acids long. The V end was cut by 5 bases, the J end by 2 bases, with 15 bases between. CDR1 SGHVS and CDR2 FQNEAQ come from the germline V gene. The chain's CDR3 is CASSHAGRGQETQYF. The CDR3, as DNA: TGTGCCAGCAGCCACGCGGGTAGGGGGCAAGAGACCCAGTACTTC.

This clone was observed a single time. J is TRBJ2-7 and V is TRBV11-3; 13 bases match TRBD2. CDR1 and CDR2 from the germline V gene are SGHNT and YENEEA. J was trimmed by 6 bases and V by 5 bases; bases with no gene match: 7. The CDR3 is made up of 15 amino acids. CDR3 nucleotides: TGTGCCAGCAGCACAGGACTAGCGGGAGTCGGCGAGCAGTACTTC. Amino acids: CASSTGLAGVGEQYF.

The V and J genes are TRBV18 and TRBJ2-2; D may match TRBD1 or TRBD2 (5 bases each). CDR1 is KGHSH, CDR2 LQKENI, per germline. This CDR3 has 15 amino acids. The V and J ends lost 3 bases and 4 bases respectively, with 12 bases between them. The CDR3 nucleotides read TGTGCCAGCTCACCGCCGGGACGGATCACCGGGGAGCTGTTTTTT. Its translation: CASSPPGRITGELFF.

The V call is TRBV9, the J call TRBJ1-5, with D tentatively TRBD1 (5 bases). Trimming shortened V by 0 bases and J by 5 bases, and 9 bases separated the two germline ends. The germline V gene encodes CDR1 SGDLS and CDR2 YYNGEE. This CDR3 contains 14 residues. DNA for the CDR3: TGTGCCAGCAGCGTAGGAGGGGAACATCAGCCCCAGCATTTT. It codes for CASSVGGEHQPQHF.

The chain carries TRBV6-1 and TRBJ1-4; D possibly corresponds to TRBD1 (6 bases). The CDR3 has 14 residues. V was shortened by 4 bases and J by 3 bases, with 9 bases between the two germline ends. Germline lookup yields CDR1 MNHNS and CDR2 SASEGT. The CDR3 DNA reads as TGTGCCAGCAGTGCGACAGGTCCTAATGAAAAACTGTTTTTT. This gives the protein CASSATGPNEKLFF.

The chain is built from TRBV5-4 and TRBJ2-5; tentative D call: TRBD2 (6 bases). Trimming stripped 4 bases from V and 5 bases from J, with 18 bases between. There are 15 residues in the CDR3. The V gene's germline CDR1 is SGHNT and CDR2 YYREEE (reference sequence). In DNA, the CDR3 is TGTGCCAGCAGCGACACCCGGGGGATTGGGGAGACCCAGTACTTC. This codes for CASSDTRGIGETQYF.

The chain's CDR3 is CASSTSLDNSGNTIYF. As DNA, the CDR3 is TGTGCCAGCAGCACATCCCTGGACAACTCTGGAAACACCATATATTTT. The chain couples TRBV7-9 to TRBJ1-3; a possible D gene is TRBD1 (5 bases). The CDR3 has 16 amino acids. Germline lookup yields CDR1 SEHNR and CDR2 FQNEAQ (reference sequence). V was cut by 5 bases and J by 0 bases, with 14 bases left in between.

This clone was detected once. The rearrangement joins TRBV27 to TRBJ2-3; the D is unclear. V shed 5 bases and J shed 1 base, with 13 bases lying between them. Germline CDR1 and CDR2: MNHEY and SMNVEV (reference sequence). This CDR3 is 15 amino acids long. CDR3 in DNA: TGTGCCAGCAGTCTCTCGGGCCAAGGCACAGATACGCAGTATTTT. Amino acid sequence: CASSLSGQGTDTQYF.

The V gene is TRBV29-1, the J gene TRBJ2-3, with a tentative D call TRBD2 (6 bases). Germline assignment: CDR1 SQVTM and CDR2 ANQGSEA. The V end lost 0 bases, the J end lost 5 bases, and 12 bases lay between the germline ends. The CDR3 spans 14 residues. The CDR3 DNA sequence: TGCAGCGTTGAAGATTCGGGAGTCGGAGATACGCAGTATTTT. Translated, it gives CSVEDSGVGDTQYF.

The chain is built from TRBV4-3 and TRBJ1-4, with a weak D call TRBD1 (6 bases). V gave up 4 bases and J gave up 8 bases, with 20 bases separating them. The V gene's germline CDR1 is LGHNA and CDR2 YSLEER. This CDR3 spans 16 amino acids. CDR3 DNA sequence: TGCGCCAGCAGCCGGGTTTGGGCAGGGGTGAGCGAAAAACTGTTTTTT. Its translation is CASSRVWAGVSEKLFF.

The chain uses TRBV19 and TRBJ1-5, with no clear D. The germline V gene encodes CDR1 LNHDA and CDR2 SQIVND (reference sequence). V shed 7 bases and J shed 5 bases, with 12 bases lying between them. CDR3 length: 13 residues. CDR3 protein: CASTSVIHQPQHF. The CDR3 nucleotides are TGTGCCAGTACCTCAGTCATCCATCAGCCCCAGCATTTT.

This clone was recorded only once. This chain links TRBV19 with TRBJ1-1; D unclear. The CDR3 sequence is 13 residues long. CDR1 and CDR2 (germline): LNHDA, SQIVND (reference sequence). V lost 7 bases, J lost 5 bases, and 14 bases lay in between. The CDR3 bases are TGTGCCAGTACCCGTCGGGGAGTGACTGAAGCTTTCTTT. Translated: CASTRRGVTEAFF.

This chain connects TRBV27 to TRBJ1-2, with D unclear. This CDR3 contains 11 residues. V was shortened by 4 bases and J by 4 bases, with 4 bases between the two germline ends. Germline loops: CDR1 MNHEY, CDR2 SMNVEV (reference sequence). The CDR3 DNA sequence: TGTGCCAGCAGTTCCATCTATGGCTACACCTTC. Translation gives CASSSIYGYTF.

This sequence joins TRBV18 and TRBJ2-1, with 13 bases lining up with TRBD2. The J segment lost 9 bases and the V segment lost 2 bases, leaving 7 bases of the junction unmatched. The CDR3 has 16 residues. Germline CDR1 KGHSH, CDR2 LQKENI. CDR3: CASSPKLAGGPGEQFF. DNA for the CDR3: TGTGCCAGCTCACCAAAACTAGCGGGAGGGCCGGGTGAGCAGTTCTTC.

The DNA for the CDR3 is TGCGCCAGCAGCCAACGGGGGGGGGTAGGTGAAAAACTGTTTTTT. This translates into CASSQRGGVGEKLFF. The rearrangement uses TRBV4-3 and TRBJ1-4; maybe TRBD1 (5 bases). Trimming shortened V by 2 bases and J by 7 bases, and 14 bases separated the two germline ends. Germline V gene lookup returns CDR1 LGHNA and CDR2 YSLEER. CDR3 length equals 15 residues.

This chain uses TRBV28 with TRBJ2-7, with TRBD1 matching 7 bases. Germline lookup yields CDR1 MDHEN and CDR2 SYDVKM. The CDR3 covers 14 residues. Germline trimming cut 7 bases from V and 1 base from J; bases unmatched to any gene: 7. The CDR3 DNA is TGTGCCAGCACCCCAACAGGGGCTTCCTACGAGCAGTACTTC. Translating it yields CASTPTGASYEQYF.

V usage is TRBV30 and J usage is TRBJ1-5; 10 nucleotides agree with TRBD1. V gave up 5 bases and J gave up 9 bases; unmatched junction bases: 13. Germline CDR1 is GTSNPN and CDR2 is SVGIG (reference sequence). The CDR3 is made up of 15 amino acids. CDR3 bases: TGTGCCTGGGCTACCGGGACAGGGGCCCCGGGGCCCCAGCATTTT. Its translation is CAWATGTGAPGPQHF.

J is TRBJ2-1 and V is TRBV28; no reliable D call. Germline V lookup: CDR1 MDHEN, CDR2 SYDVKM. V dropped 6 bases and J dropped 8 bases, with 20 bases sitting between them. The CDR3 loop spans 15 amino acids. Here the CDR3 DNA reads TGTGCCAGCAGCGACTTTAGGGTCCCCCCCCATGAGCAGTTCTTC. Protein: CASSDFRVPPHEQFF.

The chain recombines TRBV6-6 with TRBJ1-5, with unresolved D. V was clipped by 8 bases and J by 9 bases, with 23 bases between them. CDR1 and CDR2 from the germline V gene are MNHNY and SVGAGI (reference sequence). The CDR3 totals 15 residues. CDR3 loop: CASLPEQTSRRPQHF. CDR3 sequence (DNA): TGTGCCAGCCTCCCGGAACAGACATCTAGGCGGCCCCAGCATTTT.